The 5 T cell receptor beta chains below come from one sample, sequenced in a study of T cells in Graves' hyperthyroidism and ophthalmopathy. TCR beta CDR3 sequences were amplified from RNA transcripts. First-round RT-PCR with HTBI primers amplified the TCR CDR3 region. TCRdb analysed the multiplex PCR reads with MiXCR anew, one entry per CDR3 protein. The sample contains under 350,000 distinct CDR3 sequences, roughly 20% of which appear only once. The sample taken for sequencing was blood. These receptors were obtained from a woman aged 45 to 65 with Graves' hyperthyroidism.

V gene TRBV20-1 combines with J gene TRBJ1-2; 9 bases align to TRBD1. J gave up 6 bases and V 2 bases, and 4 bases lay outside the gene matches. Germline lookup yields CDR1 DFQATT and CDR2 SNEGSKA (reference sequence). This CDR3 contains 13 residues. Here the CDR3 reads CSARFGDRDGYTF. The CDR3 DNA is TGCAGTGCTAGATTTGGGGACAGGGATGGCTACACCTTC.

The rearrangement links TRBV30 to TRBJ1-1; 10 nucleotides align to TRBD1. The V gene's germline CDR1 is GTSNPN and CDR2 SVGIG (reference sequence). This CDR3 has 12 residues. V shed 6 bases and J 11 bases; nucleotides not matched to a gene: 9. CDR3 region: CACDRGPRAAFF. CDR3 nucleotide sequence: TGTGCCTGTGACAGGGGGCCCCGGGCCGCTTTCTTT.

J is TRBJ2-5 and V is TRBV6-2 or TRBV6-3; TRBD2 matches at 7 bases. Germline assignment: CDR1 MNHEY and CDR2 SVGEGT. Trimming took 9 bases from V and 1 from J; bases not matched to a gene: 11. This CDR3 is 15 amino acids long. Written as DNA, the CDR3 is TGTGCCAGTGAGCCCTCTGGACTAGGCCAAGAGACCCAGTACTTC. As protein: CASEPSGLGQETQYF.

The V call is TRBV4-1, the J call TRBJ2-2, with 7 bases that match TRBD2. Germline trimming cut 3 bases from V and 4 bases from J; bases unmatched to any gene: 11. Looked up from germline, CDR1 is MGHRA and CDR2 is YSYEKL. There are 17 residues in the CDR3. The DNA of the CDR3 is TGCGCCAGCAGCCACCCGACTAGCAACAAACTCACCGGGGAGCTGTTTTTT. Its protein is CASSHPTSNKLTGELFF.

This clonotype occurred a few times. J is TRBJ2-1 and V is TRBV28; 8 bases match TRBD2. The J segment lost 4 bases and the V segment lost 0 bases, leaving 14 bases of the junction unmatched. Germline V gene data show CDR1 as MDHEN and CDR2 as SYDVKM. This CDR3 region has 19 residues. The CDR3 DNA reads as TGTGCCAGCAGTTTATGGGGAGCGGGAGAGCCTACTAGATACAATGAGCAGTTCTTC. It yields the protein CASSLWGAGEPTRYNEQFF.